Described below is a single T cell receptor beta chain sequence and its context. Its target is not known. Individually, cDNA molecules had unique molecular identifiers attached to them. One entry per CDR3 protein results from TCRdb running MiXCR on the 5' RACE reads. Of 90,000 to 120,000 distinct CDR3 sequences detected, 11% appear once; the ten largest clones hold about 8.1%. This record comes from a study of early T cells in non-severe SARS-CoV-2 infection. Study context: Sequencing used unsorted whole-blood bulk RNA, so chains lack pairing.

CDR3 length: 17 amino acids. Trimming left V 0 bases short and J 2 bases short, with 14 bases between. Germline V gene sequence: CDR1 SGHVS, CDR2 FNYEAQ. Study outcomes and limitations: Using VDJdb, the matching emphasized anti-spike CD8 responses while missing private and CD4 specificities.

Sequencing input: whole blood. This clonotype originated in an adult who was a healthcare worker with PCR-confirmed SARS-CoV-2 infection or an uninfected control (not recorded which). The chain is built from TRBV7-6 and TRBJ2-1; a possible D gene is TRBD1 (6 bases). In DNA form, the CDR3 reads TGTGCCAGCAGCTTAGCAGGGGGAAACCCTCCCTACAATGAGCAGTTCTTC. Encoded protein: CASSLAGGNPPYNEQFF.